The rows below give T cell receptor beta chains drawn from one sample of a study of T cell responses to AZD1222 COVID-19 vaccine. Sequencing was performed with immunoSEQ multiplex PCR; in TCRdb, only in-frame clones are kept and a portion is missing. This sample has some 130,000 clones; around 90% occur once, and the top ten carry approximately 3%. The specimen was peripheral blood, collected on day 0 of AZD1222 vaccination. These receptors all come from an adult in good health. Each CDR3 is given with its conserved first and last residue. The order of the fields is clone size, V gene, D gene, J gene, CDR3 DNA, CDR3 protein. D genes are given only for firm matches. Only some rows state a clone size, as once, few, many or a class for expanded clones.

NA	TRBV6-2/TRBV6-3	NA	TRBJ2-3	TGTGCCAGCAGTTACTCGATTGGGTCCATGGTAGATACGCAGTATTTT	CASSYSIGSMVDTQYF
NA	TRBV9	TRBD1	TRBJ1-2	TGTGCCAGCAGCTCCCGTCCGGGGGACAGACCCGTTTCTTATGGCTACACCTTC	CASSSRPGDRPVSYGYTF
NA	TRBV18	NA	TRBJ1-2	TGTGCCAGCTCACCAGATAACTATGGCTACACCTTC	CASSPDNYGYTF
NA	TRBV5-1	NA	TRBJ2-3	TGCGCCAGCAGCCGGGACGTAGGCACAGATACGCAGTATTTT	CASSRDVGTDTQYF
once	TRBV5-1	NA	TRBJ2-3	TGCGCCAGCAGCACAGGGACGTGGGGGGATACGCAGTATTTT	CASSTGTWGDTQYF
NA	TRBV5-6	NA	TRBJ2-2	TGTGCCAGCAGCGTGGCGGCACAGATTCCCCGAGGCCGGGAGCTGTTTTTT	CASSVAAQIPRGRELFF
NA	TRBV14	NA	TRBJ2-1	TGTGCCAGCAGCCGCCTCGGCTCAAAGGCCTACAATGAGCAGTTCTTC	CASSRLGSKAYNEQFF
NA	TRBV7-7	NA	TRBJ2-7	TGTGCCAGCAGCCCTGGGGAGCTATACGAGCAGTACTTC	CASSPGELYEQYF
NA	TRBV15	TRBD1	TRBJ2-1	TGTGCCATACCTAGGGGGCCCTCCTACAATGAGCAGTTCTTC	CAIPRGPSYNEQFF
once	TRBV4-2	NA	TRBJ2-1	TGTGCCAGCAGCCAAGATCGTCTTATCGGAGGAATCAATGAGCAGTTCTTC	CASSQDRLIGGINEQFF
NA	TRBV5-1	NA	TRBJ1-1	TGCGCCAGCAGCGGTAACGGGCCGTTCACTGAAGCTTTCTTT	CASSGNGPFTEAFF
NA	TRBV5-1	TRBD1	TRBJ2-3	TGCGCCAGCAGCCGTACCGGACAGGGTAGCACAGATACGCAGTATTTT	CASSRTGQGSTDTQYF
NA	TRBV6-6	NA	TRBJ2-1	TGTGCCAGCAGTGTAGGTGGGCATAGCTCCTACAATGAGCAGTTCTTC	CASSVGGHSSYNEQFF
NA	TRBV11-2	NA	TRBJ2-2	TGTGCCAGCAGCTTAGGGGCAGGGCCGGCCGGGGAGCTGTTTTTT	CASSLGAGPAGELFF
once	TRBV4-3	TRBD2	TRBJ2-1	TGCGCCAGCAGCCCTGGGCTAGCGGGAGACCCCTACAATGAGCAGTTCTTC	CASSPGLAGDPYNEQFF